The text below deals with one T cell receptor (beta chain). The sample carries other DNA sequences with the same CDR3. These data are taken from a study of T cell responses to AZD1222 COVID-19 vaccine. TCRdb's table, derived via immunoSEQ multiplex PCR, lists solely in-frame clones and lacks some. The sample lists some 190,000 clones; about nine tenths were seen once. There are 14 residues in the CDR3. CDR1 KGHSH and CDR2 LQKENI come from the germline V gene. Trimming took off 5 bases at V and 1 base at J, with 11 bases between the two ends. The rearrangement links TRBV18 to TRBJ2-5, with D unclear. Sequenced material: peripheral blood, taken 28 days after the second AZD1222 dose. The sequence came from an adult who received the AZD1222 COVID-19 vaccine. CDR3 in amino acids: CASSSNAGQETQYF. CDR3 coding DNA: TGTGCCAGCTCATCCAACGCAGGCCAAGAGACCCAGTACTTC.